This T cell receptor beta chain was sequenced for a study of T-cell memory formation after mild COVID-19. Study overall: The TCR clusters were mostly specific to one donor. General study points: Cross-reactive memory seemingly joined, as some responding clones were found in pre-infection memory. Largely, contracting CD4+ clones fell within CM and EM, and contracting CD8+ clones within EMRA.

Germline trimming cut 6 bases from V and 6 bases from J; bases unmatched to any gene: 13. CDR3 size: 16 residues. Germline loops: CDR1 LGHNT, CDR2 FRNRAP. Turning to this clonotype: The antigen remains unidentified.

TCR alpha and TCR beta cDNA libraries carrying sample barcodes and UMIs were produced by 5'RACE using constant-segment primers. TCRdb called the 5' RACE reads again in MiXCR, with one record for every CDR3 protein. In the table there are under 150,000 distinct CDR3 sequences, 22% of which are singletons. Specimen: PBMCs or a T cell subset sorted from them (not recorded which). The J gene is TRBJ2-3, the V gene TRBV12-5, with 9 bases fitting TRBD1. The TCR comes from a young man who had mild COVID-19 (a few samples of this study predate the infection). Cell type and time point are not known. In DNA, the CDR3 is TGTGCTAGTGGCCGAGGACAGGGGATCCCGAGGGATACGCAGTATTTT. As protein: CASGRGQGIPRDTQYF.